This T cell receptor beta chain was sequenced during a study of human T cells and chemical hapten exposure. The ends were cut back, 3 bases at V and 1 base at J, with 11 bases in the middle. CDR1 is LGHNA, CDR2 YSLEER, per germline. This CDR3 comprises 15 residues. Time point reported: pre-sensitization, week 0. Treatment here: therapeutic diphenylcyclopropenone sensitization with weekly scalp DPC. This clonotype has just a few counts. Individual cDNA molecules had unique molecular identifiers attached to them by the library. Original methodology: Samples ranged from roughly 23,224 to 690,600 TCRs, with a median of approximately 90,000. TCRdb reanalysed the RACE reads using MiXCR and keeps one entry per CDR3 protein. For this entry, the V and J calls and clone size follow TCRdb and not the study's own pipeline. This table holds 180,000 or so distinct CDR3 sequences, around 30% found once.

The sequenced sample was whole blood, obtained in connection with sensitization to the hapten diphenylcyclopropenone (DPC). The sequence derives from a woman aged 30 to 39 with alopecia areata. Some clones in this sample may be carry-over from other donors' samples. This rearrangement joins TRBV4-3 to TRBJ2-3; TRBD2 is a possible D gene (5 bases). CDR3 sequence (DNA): TGCGCCAGCAGCCAGTTGATGAGGGGCACAGATACGCAGTATTTT. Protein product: CASSQLMRGTDTQYF.